The 29 T cell receptor beta chains given below trace back to one sample, sequenced in a study of blood T cells in healthy people across ages. For the second PCR, which ran for roughly 6 to 12 cycles, a sample-barcoded 5' primer and a J-beta primer mix were used. TCRdb itself ran the 5' RACE reads through MiXCR, one entry per CDR3 protein. Of over 750,000 distinct CDR3 sequences in the sample, roughly 25% were seen once. These same data were also listed under a study on T cells of mothers and their children.

Sequencing input: blood. These receptors came from a boy between 10 and 17 years old in good health.

This clonotype was seen a few times. One end of the junction does not line up with germline, which may come from a read error. The chain uses TRBV2 and TRBJ1-3; D not resolved. This CDR3 is built from 15 residues. Germline V lookup: CDR1 SNHLY, CDR2 FYNNEI. CDR3 amino acids: CASSESENSGNTIYF. CDR3 coding DNA: TGTGCCAGCAGTGAATCGGAGAACTCTGGAAACACCATATACTTT.

The genes are TRBV29-1 and TRBJ2-4; D call uncertain. The CDR3 consists of 13 residues. The V end lost 4 bases, the J end lost 8 bases, and 15 bases lay between the germline ends. Per germline, CDR1 SQVTM and CDR2 ANQGSEA. The CDR3 sequence: CSVVRRQSDIQYF. As DNA, the CDR3 is TGCAGCGTTGTTAGGCGTCAGTCGGACATTCAGTACTTC. Based on the CDR3 plus reference TRBV29-1 and TRBJ2-4, the full variable domain is SAVISQKPSRDICQRGTSLTIQCQVDSQVTMMFWYRQQPGQSLTLIATANQGSEATYESGFVIDKFPISRPNLTFSTLTVSNMSPEDSSIYLCSVVRRQSDIQYFGAGTRLSVL.

This clonotype was seen only a few times. This chain connects TRBV2 to TRBJ1-6; TRBD1 aligns across 7 bases. Germline V gene lookup returns CDR1 SNHLY and CDR2 FYNNEI. Trimming at V came to 7 bases and at J to 10 bases, leaving 10 bases not matched to a gene. The CDR3 is 14 amino acids. CDR3 bases: TGTGCCAGCACCCCGAGGGGACAGCACTCACCCCTCCACTTT. Amino acids: CASTPRGQHSPLHF.

As regards this clonotype: Mismatch with germline at one junction end may stem from a read error. The chain couples TRBV9 to TRBJ2-7; a possible D gene is TRBD1 (6 bases). The DNA end favors TRBJ2-1, so the J call may be wrong. The CDR3 has 17 residues. CDR1 and CDR2 from the germline V gene are SGDLS and YYNGEE. CDR3 in DNA: TGTGCCAGCAGCCCAGGGGCAGGGGTCCCGACCTACGATGAGCAGTTCTTC. As protein: CASSPGAGVPTYDEQFF.

This clonotype showed up just a few times. The chain recombines TRBV3-1 with TRBJ1-1; possible D gene TRBD1, 6 bases. The length of the CDR3 is 15 residues. Germline values: CDR1 LGHDT, CDR2 YNNKEL (reference sequence). Trimming removed 1 base from V and 2 bases from J, with 11 bases in between. The CDR3 reads CASSQGQGGNTEAFF. Here the CDR3 DNA reads TGTGCCAGCAGCCAAGGACAAGGGGGAAACACTGAAGCTTTCTTT.

V and J are TRBV7-9 and TRBJ1-1; D unresolved. The CDR3 is made up of 13 amino acids. CDR1 is SEHNR, CDR2 FQNEAQ, per germline (reference sequence). The V end was cut by 2 bases, the J end by 4 bases, with 8 bases between. CDR3 sequence (DNA): TGTGCCAGCAGCTTATCACGGAGCACTGAAGCTTTCTTT. It yields the protein CASSLSRSTEAFF.

This chain joins TRBV6-2 or TRBV6-3 and TRBJ2-1, with D perhaps being TRBD1 or TRBD2 (5 bases each). The ends were cut back, 8 bases at V and 0 bases at J, with 14 bases in the middle. The length of the CDR3 is 15 residues. Germline-derived CDR1 and CDR2 are MNHEY and SVGEGT. In nucleotides, the CDR3 is TGTGCCAGCGGGCAGGTTGGGGGCTCCTACAATGAGCAGTTCTTC. Protein sequence: CASGQVGGSYNEQFF.

This sequence joins TRBV19 and TRBJ2-5; 8 bases are a match to TRBD1. CDR1 is LNHDA, CDR2 SQIVND, per germline (reference sequence). V was clipped by 2 bases and J by 5 bases; unmatched bases: 10. The CDR3 is 16 residues long. CDR3 DNA sequence: TGTGCCAGTAGTATACCCTCCGCAGGGGGCCTGGAGACCCAGTACTTC. Translating gives CASSIPSAGGLETQYF.

There are a few counts of this clonotype. The CDR3 DNA is TGTGCCAGCAGCTTAGGGTTGGGGGACAGATACTACGAGCAGTACTTC. This encodes CASSLGLGDRYYEQYF. The chain carries TRBV7-2 and TRBJ2-7, with 7 bases matching TRBD1. The CDR3 is 16 residues long. The trim removed 1 base at V and 3 bases at J, leaving 9 bases unmatched. Germline CDR1 and CDR2: SGHTA and FQGNSA.

This clonotype appeared a few times. V is TRBV6-1 and J is TRBJ2-5, with no clear D. The CDR3 totals 13 residues. V lost 4 bases, J lost 2 bases, and 8 bases lay in between. Germline V lookup: CDR1 MNHNS, CDR2 SASEGT. CDR3 protein: CASSVRRQETQYF. The CDR3 bases are TGTGCCAGCAGTGTACGGAGACAAGAGACCCAGTACTTC.

The chain joins TRBV20-1 to TRBJ2-5, with a tentative D call TRBD2 (6 bases). The CDR3 is 13 amino acids. The germline V and J ends were trimmed by 2 bases and 3 bases, with 10 bases remaining between them. Germline-derived CDR1 and CDR2 are DFQATT and SNEGSKA (reference sequence). CDR3: CSARRLGEETQYF. Written as DNA, the CDR3 is TGCAGTGCTAGAAGACTAGGCGAAGAGACCCAGTACTTC.

This clonotype occurred once. One end of the junction varies from germline; a read error may be responsible. This CDR3 reads CATSGVSGNTIYF. The CDR3 bases are TGTGCCACCTCAGGGGTCTCCGGAAACACCATATATTTT. The chain recombines TRBV18 with TRBJ1-3; a possible D gene is TRBD1 (6 bases). Germline V CDR1 and CDR2: KGHSH, LQKENI. The CDR3 length is 13 residues.

The chain has TRBV9 and TRBJ1-4; TRBD1 might be the D (6 bases). The CDR3 has 18 amino acids. The germline V gene encodes CDR1 SGDLS and CDR2 YYNGEE. V was clipped by 3 bases and J by 2 bases, with 20 bases between them. For the CDR3, the DNA is TGTGCCAGCAGCGCTGGAGCTACAGGGTTCGGCACTAATGAAAAACTGTTTTTT. Translating gives CASSAGATGFGTNEKLFF.

The chain is built from TRBV28 and TRBJ2-5; 7 bases line up with TRBD1. Losses at the gene ends were 6 bases for V and 7 bases for J; bases not matched to a gene: 5. Germline loops: CDR1 MDHEN, CDR2 SYDVKM. The CDR3 has 12 residues. The CDR3 DNA follows: TGTGCCAGCAGCGGGGACAGCGGGACCCAGTACTTC. It encodes CASSGDSGTQYF.

This clonotype was seen only a few times. The chain carries TRBV27 and TRBJ1-6; TRBD1 aligns across 9 bases. Germline lookup yields CDR1 MNHEY and CDR2 SMNVEV (reference sequence). CDR3 length equals 16 residues. Trimming took 0 bases from V and 4 from J; bases not matched to a gene: 1. This chain's CDR3 is CASSLSGQGYNSPLHF. For the CDR3, the DNA is TGTGCCAGCAGTTTATCGGGACAGGGTTATAATTCACCCCTCCACTTT.

This clonotype was detected only a few times. The chain employs TRBV29-1 and TRBJ2-7; D is perhaps TRBD1 (5 bases). CDR1 SQVTM and CDR2 ANQGSEA come from the germline V gene. CDR3 length: 13 amino acids. V shed 0 bases and J shed 3 bases, with 9 bases lying between them. The CDR3 DNA reads TGCAGCGTTGAAGAGCCAGGGCGCTACGAGCAGTACTTC. Translated, it gives CSVEEPGRYEQYF.

This rearrangement joins TRBV11-2 to TRBJ1-4; D unresolved. V lost 6 bases to trimming and J lost 6 bases, with 14 bases between them. CDR1 SGHAT and CDR2 FQNNGV come from the germline V gene. The CDR3 length is 14 residues. The CDR3 DNA is TGTGCCAGCAGTTTCGGGAGGGAGCATGAAAAACTGTTTTTT. Translation: CASSFGREHEKLFF.

This clonotype was counted a few times. V usage is TRBV7-9 and J usage is TRBJ1-2; a possible D gene is TRBD1 (6 bases). Trimming cost V 7 bases and J 2 bases, with 11 bases left between them. Germline CDR1 reads SEHNR; CDR2 reads FQNEAQ (reference sequence). The CDR3 is 13 amino acids. The CDR3 loop reads CASTKGDNYGYTF. DNA of the CDR3: TGTGCCAGCACCAAGGGGGACAACTATGGCTACACCTTC. Full variable domain (rest looked up from reference TRBV7-9 and TRBJ1-2): DTGVSQNPRHKITKRGQNVTFRCDPISEHNRLYWYRQTLGQGPEFLTYFQNEAQLEKSRLLSDRFSAERPKGSFSTLEIQRTEQGDSAMYLCASTKGDNYGYTFGSGTRLTVV.

The genes are TRBV6-5 and TRBJ2-4; D might be TRBD1 (6 bases). CDR3 length: 17 amino acids. Germline CDR1 is MNHEY and CDR2 is SVGAGI. Trimming shortened V by 4 bases and J by 0 bases, and 16 bases separated the two germline ends. DNA for the CDR3: TGTGCCAGCAGTTCCCAAGGACAGAATATAGCCAAAAACATTCAGTACTTC. Its translation: CASSSQGQNIAKNIQYF.

This clonotype showed up just a few times. The V gene is TRBV13, the J gene TRBJ2-1, with 12 bases fitting TRBD2. From germline, CDR1 is PRHDT and CDR2 FYEKMQ (reference sequence). CDR3 size: 17 residues. V shed 5 bases and J 2 bases; nucleotides not matched to a gene: 7. CDR3 bases: TGTGCCAGCAGCCCTAGCGGGGGGGCCGGAACCTACAATGAGCAGTTCTTC. Amino acids: CASSPSGGAGTYNEQFF. The variable domain in full, with the rest retrieved from reference TRBV13 and TRBJ2-1, is AAGVIQSPRHLIKEKRETATLKCYPIPRHDTVYWYQQGPGQDPQFLISFYEKMQSDKGSIPDRFSAQQFSDYHSELNMSSLELGDSALYFCASSPSGGAGTYNEQFFGPGTRLTVL.

This clonotype was detected only a few times. One end of the junction is discordant with germline, which a read error may explain. The chain combines TRBV19 with TRBJ2-5; 7 bases map to TRBD1. Germline V gene lookup returns CDR1 LNHDA and CDR2 SQIVND (reference sequence). The CDR3 is made up of 14 amino acids. CDR3 DNA: TGTGCCAGTAGTCTCGGACAGGTTCAAGGGACCCAGTACTTC. This translates into CASSLGQVQGTQYF.

V gene TRBV7-3 combines with J gene TRBJ2-2; TRBD2 agrees at 8 bases. The J segment lost 6 bases and the V segment lost 5 bases, leaving 14 bases of the junction unmatched. Germline V gives CDR1 SGHTA, CDR2 FQGTGA. This CDR3 contains 17 residues. CDR3 in DNA: TGTGCCAGCAGCCCGAACCTCGGGGGGGCATCCGCCGGGGAGCTGTTTTTT. Protein sequence: CASSPNLGGASAGELFF.

The gene calls are TRBV5-8 and TRBJ2-1; no reliable D call. The DNA end is a closer match to TRBJ2-7, so the J assignment may be wrong. The CDR3 length is 15 residues. Germline values: CDR1 SGHTS, CDR2 YDEGEE. The CDR3 here is CASSLDGVLEPEQYF. The CDR3 coding sequence is TGTGCCAGCAGCTTGGACGGAGTCCTAGAGCCCGAGCAGTACTTC.

This chain connects TRBV25-1 to TRBJ2-5; no reliable D call. The DNA matches TRBJ2-7 better at its end, which makes the J call doubtful. The CDR3 runs 12 residues. Germline-derived CDR1 and CDR2 are MGHDK and SYGVNS. The CDR3 nucleotides read TGTGCCAGCAGTCAAAACCGGTACGAGCAGTACTTC. It is translated as CASSQNRYEQYF.

V gene TRBV6-2 or TRBV6-3 combines with J gene TRBJ2-3; D gene uncertain. The V and J ends lost 3 bases and 5 bases respectively, with 12 bases between them. The CDR3 sequence is 14 residues long. Germline-derived CDR1 and CDR2 are MNHEY and SVGEGT. CDR3 nucleotide sequence: TGTGCCAGCAGTTATTTGGAACTTGGAGATACGCAGTATTTT. Residues: CASSYLELGDTQYF.

This clonotype was counted a few times. The genes are TRBV6-6 and TRBJ2-1; the match to TRBD1 covers 9 bases. The CDR3 runs to 16 residues. In germline, CDR1 is MNHNY, CDR2 SVGAGI (reference sequence). V shed 5 bases, J shed 1 base, and the junction held 6 bases outside the gene matches. CDR3 residues: CASSQYGTGSYNEQFF. The CDR3 nucleotides read TGTGCCAGCAGTCAGTACGGGACAGGGTCCTACAATGAGCAGTTCTTC.

This clonotype was seen more than once but under ten times. J is TRBJ2-1 and V is TRBV7-2; D is unclear. The CDR3 consists of 12 residues. The germline V gene has CDR1 SGHTA and CDR2 FQGNSA. The V end was cut by 2 bases, the J end by 12 bases, with 11 bases between. CDR3 in DNA: TGTGCCAGCAGCTTAAGGTTCGGCGGGCAGTTCTTC. Its translation: CASSLRFGGQFF.

This chain uses TRBV14 with TRBJ2-7, with TRBD2 matching over 8 bases. The CDR3 has 15 amino acids. V lost 1 base and J lost 4; bases outside the gene matches: 6. Germline V lookup: CDR1 SGHDN, CDR2 FVKESK. Written as DNA, the CDR3 is TGTGCCAGCAGCCAAGGGCCAGCGGGAGCTTACGAGCAGTACTTC. Its translation is CASSQGPAGAYEQYF.

This clonotype occurred a few times. This chain connects TRBV28 to TRBJ2-1; no definite D call. The CDR3 consists of 11 residues. Germline V CDR1 and CDR2: MDHEN, SYDVKM. V was trimmed by 7 bases and J by 4 bases, leaving 5 bases between them. This CDR3 is CASIVYNEQFF. The CDR3, as DNA: TGTGCCAGCATTGTGTACAATGAGCAGTTCTTC.